A selection of T cell receptor beta chains follows, all from one sample in a study of regulatory T cells in long-lasting Graves disease. TCRdb processed the multiplex PCR reads anew with MiXCR; each CDR3 protein has one entry. The data hold around 250,000 distinct CDR3 sequences, with 18% observed a single time. The same data also contributed to another study, on T cells in Graves' hyperthyroidism and ophthalmopathy.

The source material was peripheral blood mononuclear cells (PBMCs), sampled at new diagnosis, from a patient treated with antithyroid drugs. The receptor source for this set is a woman in her 30s with Graves disease. The CDR3 runs from the conserved cysteine through the conserved F or W. A D gene is named only where the DNA matches it firmly. Expanded clones are given a class, and other clones once, few, many or no size at all.

clone_size j_call d_call v_call cdr3_length cdr3_nt cdr3_aa
once TRBJ2-2 - TRBV12-3/TRBV12-4 14 TGTGCCAGCAGCCTACCGTCAGGGGCCGGGGAGCTGTTTTTT CASSLPSGAGELFF
many TRBJ2-7 TRBD2 TRBV5-1 16 TGCGCCAGCAGCTTGAGCGGGGGCGGGGGGGCCTACGAGCAGTACTTC CASSLSGGGGAYEQYF
many TRBJ1-2 - TRBV7-2 13 TGTGCCAGCAGCCGGACAGCTAACTATGGCTACACCTTC CASSRTANYGYTF
many TRBJ2-1 - TRBV11-2 15 TGTGCCAGCAGCCGCCTGAGGGGGGGGTACAATGAGCAGTTCTTC CASSRLRGGYNEQFF
many TRBJ2-3 - TRBV5-1 16 TGCGCCAGCAGCTTCCTGACAGGAGAGCGCACAGATACGCAGTATTTT CASSFLTGERTDTQYF
many TRBJ2-1 TRBD1 TRBV7-9 17 TGTGCCAGCACCTTCGCCCCCTGGGACAGGGGATCGAATGAGCAGTTCTTC CASTFAPWDRGSNEQFF
many TRBJ1-5 TRBD1 TRBV7-9 18 TGTGCCAGCAGCCCAGGGCCAAGAACAGGGGGTAGCAATCAGCCCCAGCATTTT CASSPGPRTGGSNQPQHF
many TRBJ2-7 - TRBV20-1 12 TGCAGTGCTAGGCGGGACGTCTACGAGCAGTACTTC CSARRDVYEQYF
- TRBJ2-1 TRBD2 TRBV20-1 17 TGCAGTGCTAGAGAGCGACCAACTAGCGGGAGGGGCAATGAGCAGTTCTTC CSARERPTSGRGNEQFF
many TRBJ2-3 - TRBV20-1 16 TGCAGTGCTCCCCCGGCGGAGGGATTAGGGACAGATACGCAGTATTTT CSAPPAEGLGTDTQYF
many TRBJ1-1 - TRBV7-9 14 TGTGCCAGCAGCTTGAAGGCCATGAACACTGAAGCTTTCTTT CASSLKAMNTEAFF
few TRBJ1-2 - TRBV20-1 12 TGCAGTGCTACTGGGCCCCGGGGTGGCTACACCTTC CSATGPRGGYTF
- TRBJ2-7 - TRBV20-1 14 TGCAGTGCTAGACCCCTAGAAGAGAACTACGAGCAGTACTTC CSARPLEENYEQYF
once TRBJ2-7 - TRBV5-1 15 TGCGCCAGCAGCTTGGATTCAAGGAGATCCTACGAGCAGTACTTC CASSLDSRRSYEQYF
many TRBJ2-7 TRBD1 TRBV20-1 13 TGCAGTGCTAGAGAGGGACAGGGGAACGAGCAGTACTTC CSAREGQGNEQYF
many TRBJ2-4 TRBD2 TRBV3-1 17 TGTGCCAGCAGCCAAGTGGCTAGCGGGGTGGTCAAAAACATTCAGTACTTC CASSQVASGVVKNIQYF
- TRBJ2-1 - TRBV2 14 TGTGCCAGCAGTGATGTCCGGACGAGGGATGAGCAGTTCTTC CASSDVRTRDEQFF
few TRBJ1-2 - TRBV25-1 13 TGTGCCAGCAGTGCGGGATCGGTAAATGGCTACACCTTC CASSAGSVNGYTF
many TRBJ2-5 - TRBV12-3/TRBV12-4 13 TGTGCCAGCAGTTTAAAGGGGAAAGAGACCCAGTACTTC CASSLKGKETQYF
many TRBJ1-1 - TRBV20-1 13 TGCAGTGCTAGAGATTTGGAGGGCACTGAAGCTTTCTTT CSARDLEGTEAFF
many TRBJ1-4 - TRBV6-1 14 TGTGCCAGCACTCGGGCCCCAACTAATGAAAAACTGTTTTTT CASTRAPTNEKLFF
many TRBJ2-3 - TRBV12-3/TRBV12-4 13 TGTGCCAGTACCATTTGGGGGGAGGATACGCAGTATTTT CASTIWGEDTQYF
many TRBJ1-2 - TRBV11-2 14 TGTGCCAGCAGCCGGACCGACAGCACCTCTGGCTACACCTTC CASSRTDSTSGYTF
many TRBJ1-4 - TRBV18 12 TGTGCCAGCAGCCCCTTGGGTGAAAAACTGTTTTTT CASSPLGEKLFF
many TRBJ1-1 TRBD1 TRBV20-1 12 TGCAGTGCCGCCACAGGGGCCCCTGAAGCTTTCTTT CSAATGAPEAFF
many TRBJ2-7 - TRBV12-3/TRBV12-4 14 TGTGCCAGCAGTCCACAATTGACCAGCGACGAGCAGTACTTC CASSPQLTSDEQYF
many TRBJ1-2 - TRBV20-1 17 TGCAGTGCTAGACGGATACCAACCAAAGTGACCAACTATGGCTACACCTTC CSARRIPTKVTNYGYTF
many TRBJ2-2 TRBD1 TRBV3-1 15 TGTGCCAGCTGCGACGGCCAGGGGGCCTCCGGGGAGCTGTTTTTT CASCDGQGASGELFF
few TRBJ2-1 TRBD1 TRBV5-1 16 TGCGCCAGCAGCCAAGACAGGGGGCACTTCACGGATGAGCAGTTCTTC CASSQDRGHFTDEQFF
many TRBJ1-2 - TRBV12-5 14 TGTGCTAGTGGTTTGGGCCGGGGCCGCTATGGCTACACCTTC CASGLGRGRYGYTF
few TRBJ2-2 - TRBV7-3 13 TGTGCCAGCAGCCACAGGGAAACCGGGGAGCTGTTTTTT CASSHRETGELFF
many TRBJ2-6 - TRBV6-1 18 TGTGCCAGCAGCACGACCTTGACACAGTACTCTGGGGCCAACGTCCTGACTTTC CASSTTLTQYSGANVLTF
many TRBJ1-2 - TRBV6-1 14 TGTGCCAGCAGCCAGGACGGAGCTAACTATGGCTACACCTTC CASSQDGANYGYTF
many TRBJ1-3 - TRBV15 15 TGTGCCACCAGCAGAGGGGGCATTACTCTGGACACCATATATTTT CATSRGGITLDTIYF
once TRBJ1-2 - TRBV7-9 15 TGTGCCAGCAGCTTAGTACGGCCTTATAACTATGGCTACACCTTC CASSLVRPYNYGYTF
- TRBJ1-5 - TRBV19 17 TGTGCCAGTAGTATGTTGGGGGACAACCTGTTGGGACAGCCCCAGCATTTT CASSMLGDNLLGQPQHF
- TRBJ2-7 TRBD1 TRBV3-1 14 TGTGCCAGCAGATCCGGGACAGGGGTCTACGAGCAGTACTTC CASRSGTGVYEQYF
many TRBJ1-2 - TRBV7-9 14 TGTGCCAGCAGCCCCGGCTCAGGGTTCTATGGCTACACCTTC CASSPGSGFYGYTF
many TRBJ2-1 TRBD1 TRBV20-1 14 TGCAGTGCTAGACAGGACAGGGGCCACAATGAGCAGTTCTTC CSARQDRGHNEQFF
few TRBJ2-1 TRBD2 TRBV18 18 TGTGCCAGCTCACCAGGTTCGGCTAGCGGGGGGCGTTACAATGAGCAGTTCTTC CASSPGSASGGRYNEQFF
many TRBJ1-2 TRBD1 TRBV12-3/TRBV12-4 18 TGTGCCAGCAGTTTAGATTTACGGTTGGGACAGAATTACTATGGCTACACCTTC CASSLDLRLGQNYYGYTF
- TRBJ2-7 - TRBV7-2 15 TGTGCCAGCAGCTTAGTCTTGACAGGCACCTACGAGCAGTACTTC CASSLVLTGTYEQYF